This T cell receptor (beta chain) was sequenced in a study of T cell changes during pregnancy in multiple sclerosis. The protocol was immunoSEQ multiplex PCR, while the TCRdb copy is restricted to in-frame clones and leaves out a portion. The sample yields roughly 99,000 clones, roughly 94% seen once. V was clipped by 10 bases and J by 0 bases; unmatched bases: 3. The CDR3 contains 14 residues. CDR1 ENHRY and CDR2 SYGVKD come from the germline V gene. The origin of this receptor is a female donor in good health, enrolled as a control in a pregnancy study. Sequenced material: peripheral blood, taken after pregnancy. The chain uses TRBV10-3 and TRBJ2-3; the match to TRBD2 covers 11 bases. CDR3 sequence: CATGLAASTDTQYF. CDR3 sequence (DNA): TGTGCCACGGGACTAGCGGCTAGCACAGATACGCAGTATTTT.